This T cell receptor beta chain was captured in a study of cytomegalovirus exposure and HLA in healthy donors. V was trimmed by 0 bases and J by 4 bases, leaving 10 bases between them. The CDR3 length is 14 residues. Germline CDR1 reads SGDLS; CDR2 reads YYNGEE. With respect to this clone: Its target is not known.

PCR employed 60 Vbeta and 13 Jbeta primers. This table comes from immunoSEQ multiplex PCR, and its TCRdb copy is limited to in-frame clones, with some not included. The profile shows under 150,000 clones, over 65% of them singletons. General study findings and limits: Immune exposure information comprised only CMV serostatus. In a later analysis, TCR beta V- and J-gene trimming was associated with a missense DCLRE1C variant.

The sequenced sample was PBMCs. This TCR was sampled from a woman aged 30 to 39 in good health and CMV-seropositive. The chain carries TRBV9 and TRBJ1-2; D uncertain. For the CDR3, the DNA is TGTGCCAGCAGCGTAGATCTGGCCTCCTATGGCTACACCTTC. Its protein product is CASSVDLASYGYTF.